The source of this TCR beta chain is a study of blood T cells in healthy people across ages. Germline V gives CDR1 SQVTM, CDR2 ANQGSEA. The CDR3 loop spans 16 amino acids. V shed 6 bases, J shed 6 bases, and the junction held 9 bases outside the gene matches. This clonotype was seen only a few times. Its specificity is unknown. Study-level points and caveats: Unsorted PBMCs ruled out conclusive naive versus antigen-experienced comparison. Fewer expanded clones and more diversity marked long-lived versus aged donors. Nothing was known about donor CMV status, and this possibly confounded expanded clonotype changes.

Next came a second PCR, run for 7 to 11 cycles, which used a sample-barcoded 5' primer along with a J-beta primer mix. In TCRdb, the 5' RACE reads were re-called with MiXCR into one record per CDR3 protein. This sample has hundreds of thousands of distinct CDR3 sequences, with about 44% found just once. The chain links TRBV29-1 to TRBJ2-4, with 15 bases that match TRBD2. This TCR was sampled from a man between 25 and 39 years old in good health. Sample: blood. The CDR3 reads CSVARTSGGAVNIQYF. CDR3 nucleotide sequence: TGCAGCGTGGCCCGGACTAGCGGGGGGGCAGTAAACATTCAGTACTTC. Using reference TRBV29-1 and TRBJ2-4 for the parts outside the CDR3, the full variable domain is SAVISQKPSRDICQRGTSLTIQCQVDSQVTMMFWYRQQPGQSLTLIATANQGSEATYESGFVIDKFPISRPNLTFSTLTVSNMSPEDSSIYLCSVARTSGGAVNIQYFGAGTRLSVL.